This entry concerns a single T cell receptor beta chain. Germline V gene sequence: CDR1 MNHNY, CDR2 SVGAGI (reference sequence). CDR3 length: 16 residues. Unmatched junction bases numbered 13, after V lost 8 bases and J lost 4 bases. The entry originates in a study of cytomegalovirus exposure and HLA in healthy donors. Study overall: Genotyping of 398 donors showed that roughly 83% belonged to the Caucasian-associated ancestry cluster.

60 Vbeta and 13 Jbeta primers were used in PCR. Here immunoSEQ multiplex PCR was the method, and the copy in TCRdb shows in-frame clones only, minus some. The repertoire holds around 150,000 clones, with about three quarters as singletons. This chain joins TRBV6-6 and TRBJ2-3; the match to TRBD2 covers 9 bases. Sequenced material: PBMCs. The clonotype comes from a human donor in good health. The CDR3 DNA is TGTGCCAGCGCCGGTTCGTTAGCGGGAGTCTCAGATACGCAGTATTTT. Protein: CASAGSLAGVSDTQYF.